These 20 T cell receptor beta chains share one sample of origin, sequenced in a study of T cells after yellow fever vaccination. TCRdb reprocessed the 5' RACE reads with MiXCR, giving one entry per CDR3 protein. The repertoire holds roughly 340,000 distinct CDR3 sequences, with under 5% as singletons. Sequencing used PBMCs, obtained 5 days after the yellow fever booster vaccination. These TCRs come from a man aged 18 to 29 who received the YFV17D yellow fever vaccine.

This clonotype was recorded at least ten times. This chain links TRBV20-1 with TRBJ2-3, with D perhaps being TRBD1 or TRBD2 (6 bases each). The CDR3 has 12 residues. Germline V CDR1 and CDR2: DFQATT, SNEGSKA (reference sequence). The V end lost 6 bases, the J end lost 4 bases, and 11 bases lay between the germline ends. The CDR3 DNA follows: TGCAGTGCACCGGGGGCCTCAGATACGCAGTATTTT. Translated, it gives CSAPGASDTQYF.

This clonotype was detected many times. The chain couples TRBV25-1 to TRBJ2-1, with D tentatively TRBD2 (6 bases). Between the trimmed V and J ends, which lost 4 bases and 5 bases, there was a span of 6 bases. The CDR3 loop spans 12 amino acids. CDR1 and CDR2 (germline): MGHDK, SYGVNS. Here the CDR3 reads CASSGGDNEQFF. Here the CDR3 DNA reads TGTGCCAGCAGTGGGGGGGACAATGAGCAGTTCTTC.

This clonotype was seen only a few times. The CDR3 bases are TGTGCCAGCAGCTTACTAGAGAGAATGGCCGGGGAGCTGTTTTTT. This codes for CASSLLERMAGELFF. This rearrangement joins TRBV7-2 to TRBJ2-2, with no clear D. V was cut by 2 bases and J by 6 bases, with 13 bases left in between. Germline CDR1 SGHTA, CDR2 FQGNSA. CDR3 length equals 15 residues.

The CDR3 bases are TGTGCCAGCAGCCCATCTAATAGGCTTCTAACAGGGAACTATGGCTACACCTTC. Translation gives CASSPSNRLLTGNYGYTF. This chain connects TRBV7-9 to TRBJ1-2; tentative D call: TRBD1 (6 bases). CDR1 and CDR2 from the germline V gene are SEHNR and FQNEAQ (reference sequence). This CDR3 contains 18 residues. V gave up 5 bases and J gave up 2 bases, with 24 bases separating them.

This clonotype was seen many times. The chain couples TRBV5-1 to TRBJ2-5; D remains unclear. This CDR3 contains 13 residues. V dropped 1 base and J dropped 5 bases, with 9 bases sitting between them. CDR1 and CDR2 from the germline V gene are SGHRS and YFSETQ. In DNA, the CDR3 is TGCGCCAGCAGCTTGAGCGCCTTGGAGACCCAGTACTTC. As protein: CASSLSALETQYF.

The V and J genes are TRBV4-1 and TRBJ2-2; D is possibly TRBD1 or TRBD2 (5 bases each). V lost 1 base and J 4 bases, leaving 10 bases between the germline ends. Germline V gene sequence: CDR1 MGHRA, CDR2 YSYEKL. The CDR3 spans 15 residues. CDR3 DNA: TGCGCCAGCAGCCAAGCCGGGACGCGCACCGGGGAGCTGTTTTTT. Translating it yields CASSQAGTRTGELFF.

This clonotype has just a few counts. This chain uses TRBV5-1 with TRBJ2-4; possibly TRBD2 for D (6 bases). Germline CDR1 reads SGHRS; CDR2 reads YFSETQ. The CDR3 has 15 residues. Trimming took off 4 bases at V and 0 bases at J, with 11 bases between the two ends. CDR3 DNA: TGCGCCAGCAGCGTGGAGGGTCTAGCCAAAAACATTCAGTACTTC. Translation gives CASSVEGLAKNIQYF.

This clonotype showed up just a few times. The V and J genes are TRBV5-1 and TRBJ1-1; unclear D gene. The CDR3 covers 14 residues. CDR1 SGHRS and CDR2 YFSETQ come from the germline V gene. Trimming removed 4 bases from V and 3 bases from J, with 13 bases in between. DNA for the CDR3: TGCGCCAGCAGCCTAACAAGAGCCGACACTGAAGCTTTCTTT. It translates to CASSLTRADTEAFF.

This clonotype was seen only a few times. The V gene is TRBV28, the J gene TRBJ1-2; D not resolved. The CDR3 is 12 amino acids. The ends were cut back, 10 bases at V and 6 bases at J, with 15 bases in the middle. Germline CDR1 MDHEN, CDR2 SYDVKM. The DNA for the CDR3 is TGTGCCACCTCCTACGCGGATCATGGCTACACCTTC. Protein: CATSYADHGYTF.

This clonotype has just a few counts. This sequence joins TRBV29-1 and TRBJ1-5; TRBD1 might be the D (6 bases). The CDR3 runs to 13 residues. V was trimmed by 6 bases and J by 3 bases, leaving 12 bases between them. Germline values: CDR1 SQVTM, CDR2 ANQGSEA. CDR3: CSVATGFNQPQHF. The DNA for the CDR3 is TGCAGCGTGGCTACAGGGTTCAATCAGCCCCAGCATTTT. Drawing the rest from reference TRBV29-1 and TRBJ1-5, the complete variable domain is SAVISQKPSRDICQRGTSLTIQCQVDSQVTMMFWYRQQPGQSLTLIATANQGSEATYESGFVIDKFPISRPNLTFSTLTVSNMSPEDSSIYLCSVATGFNQPQHFGDGTRLSIL.

The CDR3 bases are TGCAGTGCTAATCTTCGGACTAGCGGGGGGAGCTACAATGAGCAGTTCTTC. The encoded protein is CSANLRTSGGSYNEQFF. The gene calls are TRBV20-1 and TRBJ2-1; the match to TRBD2 covers 14 bases. The CDR3 loop spans 17 amino acids. Germline assignment: CDR1 DFQATT and CDR2 SNEGSKA (reference sequence). The V segment lost 4 bases and the J segment 3 bases; nucleotides outside the gene matches: 8.

This clonotype was recorded at least ten times. The chain joins TRBV7-7 to TRBJ2-1; D assignment may be TRBD1 or TRBD2 (5 bases each). Germline V gene data show CDR1 as SSHAT and CDR2 as FNYEAQ (reference sequence). This CDR3 region has 14 residues. With 4 bases removed from V and 9 bases from J, the gap between germline ends came to 16 bases. CDR3 amino acids: CASSSGTGTGEQFF. The CDR3 bases are TGTGCCAGCAGCTCAGGGACGGGTACCGGTGAGCAGTTCTTC.

The chain employs TRBV7-2 and TRBJ2-7; 7 positions agree with TRBD1. Looked up from germline, CDR1 is SGHTA and CDR2 is FQGNSA. The CDR3 runs to 14 residues. J lost 1 base, V lost 4 bases, and 4 bases had no gene match. In DNA, the CDR3 is TGTGCCAGCAGCTCCCCGGGACAGTCCTACGAGCAGTACTTC. Translating gives CASSSPGQSYEQYF.

The chain joins TRBV5-1 to TRBJ2-2; D may correspond to TRBD1 or TRBD2 (5 bases each). Germline-derived CDR1 and CDR2 are SGHRS and YFSETQ. The V end was cut by 2 bases, the J end by 4 bases, with 12 bases between. The CDR3 is 15 amino acids. CDR3 protein: CASSFLGTTTGELFF. In nucleotides, the CDR3 is TGCGCCAGCAGCTTTCTTGGGACGACCACCGGGGAGCTGTTTTTT.

The chain carries TRBV7-2 and TRBJ1-5; D not resolved. Per the germline V gene, CDR1 is SGHTA and CDR2 is FQGNSA. The CDR3 spans 15 residues. V was clipped by 1 base and J by 2 bases, with 9 bases between them. Here the CDR3 DNA reads TGTGCCAGCAGCTTAGGATTCGTGGGCAATCAGCCCCAGCATTTT. Encoded protein: CASSLGFVGNQPQHF.

Only a few counts were recorded for this clonotype. This chain uses TRBV7-9 with TRBJ2-1, with D possibly matching TRBD1 (6 bases). The CDR3 has 13 residues. Germline loops: CDR1 SEHNR, CDR2 FQNEAQ (reference sequence). This CDR3 reads CASAQGRPDEQFF. In DNA form, the CDR3 reads TGTGCTTCCGCCCAGGGGCGCCCGGATGAGCAGTTCTTC. Drawing the rest from reference TRBV7-9 and TRBJ2-1, the complete variable domain is DTGVSQNPRHKITKRGQNVTFRCDPISEHNRLYWYRQTLGQGPEFLTYFQNEAQLEKSRLLSDRFSAERPKGSFSTLEIQRTEQGDSAMYLCASAQGRPDEQFFGPGTRLTVL.

This clonotype was counted at least ten times. V gene TRBV5-1 combines with J gene TRBJ1-1; 8 nucleotides align to TRBD1. V was clipped by 4 bases and J by 3 bases; unmatched bases: 5. Germline CDR1 and CDR2: SGHRS and YFSETQ. This CDR3 has 14 amino acids. The CDR3 coding sequence is TGCGCCAGCAGCACCGGACAGGGCGACACTGAAGCTTTCTTT. It translates to CASSTGQGDTEAFF.

The chain employs TRBV4-1 and TRBJ1-2; 7 positions agree with TRBD1. Looked up from germline, CDR1 is MGHRA and CDR2 is YSYEKL. This CDR3 has 15 residues. V trimming: 1 base; J trimming: 4 bases; junction bases outside the gene matches: 6. The CDR3 nucleotides read TGCGCCAGCAGCCAAGGGAGACAGGGCTTCTATGGCTACACCTTC. As protein: CASSQGRQGFYGYTF.

In its sample, this clonotype was seen a few times. This chain uses TRBV12-3 or TRBV12-4 with TRBJ1-2; no clear D. This CDR3 has 14 amino acids. V lost 3 bases to trimming and J lost 4 bases, with 12 bases between them. Written as DNA, the CDR3 is TGTGCCAGCAGTTTCACCACCGGGAGCTATGGCTACACCTTC. As protein: CASSFTTGSYGYTF.

The gene calls are TRBV5-1 and TRBJ1-1; D remains unclear. Germline V gives CDR1 SGHRS, CDR2 YFSETQ. This CDR3 spans 14 amino acids. Trimming removed 2 bases from V and 3 bases from J, with 11 bases in between. Here the CDR3 reads CASSLDPTDTEAFF. The CDR3 DNA follows: TGCGCCAGCAGCTTAGACCCCACGGACACTGAAGCTTTCTTT.